The text below deals with one T cell receptor beta chain. Its target antigen remains unknown. No base-level quality is on record; no much larger clone is a single base apart. The donors were healthy, HIV-negative adults with no recently reported acute infections or vaccinations. Every donor was a Caucasian adult residing in Nashville, Tennessee, USA. CD4+ T cells were enriched by magnetic negative selection, after which naive cells were positively selected on CD45RA and the negative fraction was taken as the memory subset. After blood collection by leukapheresis, PBMCs were isolated using Ficoll-Histopaque density gradient centrifugation and then cryopreserved in the vapor phase of liquid nitrogen. Analytical flow cytometry was used to check the purity and quantity of every magnetically sorted T cell population. Genomic DNA was isolated from each sorted fraction and quantified by UV absorbance on a Nanodrop 2000c.

The sample comes from a study of shared clonotypes between healthy human individuals (dated by TCRdb to 2019 to 2021). About the investigation overall: A couple of women and three men aged 18 to 49 years were included in the cohort. For each donor, three plates each were used for CD4 naive and CD4 memory, two plates were used for CD8 naive, and one plate was used for CD8 memory. To estimate repertoire size and how much clonotypes are shared between individuals, the study performed deep sequencing of blood TCR repertoires from roughly five healthy adults. Different laboratories and diverse techniques were used to prepare libraries and sequence TCR repertoires, to increase sequencing depth and limit assay-specific biases. Per donor, leukapheresis produced somewhere between about 0.94 and 10 billion PBMCs. The study at large found these results: Pairwise subsampling led to the expectation that sequencing depth would affect the degree of clonotype sharing among donors. The genetic and exposure-history diversity represented was limited by the small number of donors. Naive subsets generally had larger estimated clonotype richness than memory subsets did. Rarefaction of sorted-subset datasets indicated incomplete sequencing despite the large sequencing depth. When a few donors were compared, the shared fraction of clonotypes was roughly 5% for naive CD4, approximately 3.3% for naive CD8, more than 2% for memory CD4, and 0.4% for memory CD8. Only blood was sampled, and tissue TCR repertoires likely differ from those in blood. Higher generation probabilities were observed for clonotypes shared by all four sorted-subset donors than for non-shared clonotypes.

TCR CDR3 regions were amplified from genomic DNA by multiplex PCR using the deep immunoSEQ assay. Extracted genomic DNA from each cell subset was spread evenly across all wells of several immunoSEQ 96-well plates, with each plate serving as a replicate. Each replicate PCR for sorted subsets received around 210 ng genomic DNA, equal to roughly 33,000 T cell genomes. Purified libraries were measured with a Qubit 3.0 fluorometer, size-checked on a Bioanalyzer 2100, and measured again with the KAPA Library Quantification kit. Every immunoSEQ 96-well plate was sequenced on a separate single-read 150-cycle Illumina NextSeq 550 flow cell. The published analysis was carried out like this. The immunoSEQ output contained only junctional sequences without quality scores, so filtering could not match that applied to full-length reads. Sequences were annotated with PyIR, a Python wrapper for IgBLAST v1.9, using IMGT germline references to assign V/J genes and CDR3. Reads were removed for weak V/J assignments (E-value above 1e-6), missing CDR3, stop codons, out-of-frame junctions, or ambiguous translated residues. V3J clonotypes were defined as sequences sharing the same inferred V gene, J gene, and CDR3 amino acid sequence. Percentage overlap between repertoires was computed as shared unique clonotypes divided by the size of the smaller repertoire. Three approaches were used to assess repertoire richness: RTK rarefaction, the Chao1 estimator, and Recon v2.1 estimates of unobserved clonotypes. OLGA was used to compute generation probabilities for all TCRbeta clonotypes that the gDNA method yielded from a handful of donors. Not all clones reach the TCRdb copy of this immuneACCESS table, which keeps in-frame sequences only. Checked studies attribute under half of the gap to unresolved V genes and leave the rest unexplained. V, J and clone size are taken as reported in that table, and D and trimming were inferred from the DNA itself. The sample table contains about 2.4 million clones; only one count was recorded for approximately 93% of them. The ten top clones hold more than 0.35% of the sample.

The TCR sequence derives from a man between 18 and 29 years old in good health. Some clones in this sample may be carry-over from other donors' samples. The source material was naive CD4+ T cells from PBMCs. Taken with the paper, the label for cell subset or site translates to: CD45RA+ positively selected.

CDR3 loop: CASSLLGSGVVTGELFF. The nucleotides are TGTGCCAGCAGCTTACTTGGGTCGGGAGTGGTTACCGGGGAGCTGTTTTTT. The rearrangement joined TRBV7-2 to TRBJ2-2; a tentative D call is TRBD2 (6 bases match). Trimming at the junction amounts to 2 bases on V and 5 bases on J, and the germline ends lie 18 bases apart. From the germline V gene, CDR1 is SGHTA and CDR2 is FQGNSA. The CDR3, from cysteine to phenylalanine, totals 17 residues. CDR3 DNA only is kept here, 51 bases in frame from base 1.